One and the same sample provided the 26 T cell receptor beta chains below, sequenced in a study of T cell responses to AZD1222 COVID-19 vaccine. Sequenced by immunoSEQ multiplex PCR; TCRdb stores in-frame clones only, minus some. This table has 110,000 to 150,000 clones, 85% to 95% appearing once. This material consisted of peripheral blood, taken on day 0 of AZD1222 vaccination. The receptors here all came from an adult in good health.

The chain carries TRBV6-1 and TRBJ2-7; D is possibly TRBD1 (5 bases). Between the trimmed V and J ends, which lost 2 bases and 3 bases, there was a span of 14 bases. The CDR3 has 15 amino acids. Germline V CDR1 and CDR2: MNHNS, SASEGT. CDR3: CASSERAGNLYEQYF. CDR3 coding DNA: TGTGCCAGCAGTGAAAGGGCAGGGAACCTCTACGAGCAGTACTTC.

This chain joins TRBV30 and TRBJ2-7; weak D call: TRBD2 (7 bases). With 5 bases removed from V and 6 bases from J, the gap between germline ends came to 17 bases. From germline, CDR1 is GTSNPN and CDR2 SVGIG (reference sequence). This CDR3 is built from 13 residues. CDR3 in DNA: TGTGCCTGGTCGGCCTGGGAGGGGGGCGAGCAGTACTTC. This gives the protein CAWSAWEGGEQYF.

This chain connects TRBV7-2 to TRBJ1-2; the D gene is possibly TRBD1 (6 bases). The CDR3 totals 16 residues. V was pared by 4 bases and J by 5 bases, with 20 bases between. The germline gives CDR1 SGHTA, CDR2 FQGNSA. CDR3 sequence: CASSSRSTGHSYGYTF. Written as DNA, the CDR3 is TGTGCCAGCAGCTCGCGAAGTACGGGACACAGTTATGGCTACACCTTC.

The chain couples TRBV28 to TRBJ2-7; 11 bases are shared with TRBD2. CDR3 size: 15 residues. Germline V gene lookup returns CDR1 MDHEN and CDR2 SYDVKM. V trimming: 5 bases; J trimming: 3 bases; junction bases outside the gene matches: 6. CDR3 loop: CASSARLAGYYEQYF. The CDR3, as DNA: TGTGCCAGCAGTGCTCGACTAGCGGGGTACTACGAGCAGTACTTC.

This chain links TRBV5-1 with TRBJ2-1; 8 bases map to TRBD2. The CDR3 is 15 residues long. With 2 bases clipped from V and 6 bases from J, the junction kept 7 bases outside the gene matches. Germline values: CDR1 SGHRS, CDR2 YFSETQ. CDR3 in DNA: TGCGCCAGCAGCTTAGGGCGGGAGGCGGTCAATGAGCAGTTCTTC. This codes for CASSLGREAVNEQFF.

The chain employs TRBV4-1 and TRBJ2-5, with D uncertain. Germline V lookup: CDR1 MGHRA, CDR2 YSYEKL. This CDR3 contains 12 residues. V was cut by 4 bases and J by 0 bases, with 3 bases left in between. The CDR3 loop reads CASSRDQETQYF. DNA of the CDR3: TGCGCCAGCAGCCGAGACCAAGAGACCCAGTACTTC.

CDR3 DNA: TGTGCCATCAGCGATCGGGCGCGAGGAAATGGCTACACCTTC. Translated, it gives CAISDRARGNGYTF. This sequence joins TRBV10-3 and TRBJ1-2; no clear D. Germline V CDR1 and CDR2: ENHRY, SYGVKD. V lost 6 bases and J lost 6, with 17 bases in between. The CDR3 is made up of 14 amino acids.

V gene TRBV7-9 combines with J gene TRBJ2-2, with D possibly called TRBD1 or TRBD2 (5 bases each). This CDR3 region has 16 residues. V was clipped by 7 bases and J by 6 bases, with 21 bases between them. Germline V gene data show CDR1 as SEHNR and CDR2 as FQNEAQ (reference sequence). In DNA, the CDR3 is TGTGCCAGCATCAAGTCCCGGGACCCACGGGCCGGGGAGCTGTTTTTT. This sequence encodes CASIKSRDPRAGELFF.

This clone showed up just once. J is TRBJ1-2 and V is TRBV28; a weak D match, TRBD1 (5 bases). The CDR3 has 16 amino acids. Deletions cut 5 bases from V and 3 bases from J, with 19 bases between. Germline CDR1 and CDR2: MDHEN and SYDVKM. In DNA, the CDR3 is TGTGCCAGCAGTCCCGGGGGGACCGGGACGCACTATGGCTACACCTTC. Translating it yields CASSPGGTGTHYGYTF.

The chain combines TRBV7-8 with TRBJ2-5; D unclear. CDR1 is SGHVS, CDR2 FQNEAQ, per germline. The V and J ends lost 2 bases and 2 bases respectively, with 9 bases between them. The CDR3 contains 14 residues. In DNA form, the CDR3 reads TGTGCCAGCAGCTTACGCCGATCTCAAGAGACCCAGTACTTC. Protein sequence: CASSLRRSQETQYF.

CDR3 amino acids: CAISESEVGELFF. The CDR3, as DNA: TGTGCCATCAGTGAGTCCGAGGTCGGGGAGCTGTTTTTT. The chain has TRBV10-3 and TRBJ2-2; D is unresolved. Germline loops: CDR1 ENHRY, CDR2 SYGVKD. V was clipped by 0 bases and J by 7 bases, with 6 bases between them. The CDR3 spans 13 residues.

The chain is built from TRBV11-3 and TRBJ2-1; D is unresolved. Per germline, CDR1 SGHNT and CDR2 YENEEA. The V end was cut by 0 bases, the J end by 9 bases, with 6 bases between. This CDR3 has 12 amino acids. CDR3 bases: TGTGCCAGCAGCTTAGAATCTCCTGAGCAGTTCTTC. Protein: CASSLESPEQFF.

V is TRBV28 and J is TRBJ1-1; 9 bases are a match to TRBD1. Germline values: CDR1 MDHEN, CDR2 SYDVKM. The CDR3 extends over 15 amino acids. The J segment lost 4 bases and the V segment lost 2 bases, leaving 5 bases of the junction unmatched. CDR3 loop: CASSLGQGFRTEAFF. The CDR3 DNA is TGTGCCAGCAGTTTAGGACAGGGGTTTCGCACTGAAGCTTTCTTT.

The rearrangement joins TRBV6-1 to TRBJ1-1; D call uncertain. The CDR3 is 14 residues long. The germline V gene encodes CDR1 MNHNS and CDR2 SASEGT. V was cut by 1 base and J by 2 bases, with 8 bases left in between. Written as DNA, the CDR3 is TGTGCCAGCAGTGAAGTGGTGGTTAACACTGAAGCTTTCTTT. Protein product: CASSEVVVNTEAFF.

The J gene is TRBJ2-7, the V gene TRBV28, with TRBD2 matching 9 bases. Germline CDR1 reads MDHEN; CDR2 reads SYDVKM. This CDR3 region has 15 residues. The V segment lost 5 bases and the J segment 5 bases; nucleotides outside the gene matches: 10. CDR3 in amino acids: CASSPRSGRFHEQYF. In DNA form, the CDR3 reads TGTGCCAGCAGTCCCCGAAGCGGGAGGTTCCACGAGCAGTACTTC. The variable domain in full, with the rest retrieved from reference TRBV28 and TRBJ2-7, is DVKVTQSSRYLVKRTGEKVFLECVQDMDHENMFWYRQDPGLGLRLIYFSYDVKMKEKGDIPEGYSVSREKKERFSLILESASTNQTSMYLCASSPRSGRFHEQYFGPGTRLTVT.

The J gene is TRBJ2-5, the V gene TRBV10-1; D gene ambiguous. The CDR3 contains 15 residues. Germline-derived CDR1 and CDR2 are WNHNN and SYGVQD (reference sequence). Trimming shortened V by 5 bases and J by 5 bases, and 18 bases separated the two germline ends. The CDR3 nucleotides read TGCGCCAGCAGTAGGAGAGTCTTAACGGCGGAGACCCAGTACTTC. This encodes CASSRRVLTAETQYF.

The gene calls are TRBV4-3 and TRBJ2-5, with 12 bases matching TRBD2. J lost 9 bases, V lost 4 bases, and 9 bases had no gene match. CDR1 and CDR2 (germline): LGHNA, YSLEER. There are 15 residues in the CDR3. The CDR3 bases are TGCGCCAGCAGCCCCTGGACTAGCGGGGCGGAGGCCCAGTACTTC. It specifies CASSPWTSGAEAQYF.

This chain links TRBV28 with TRBJ2-7, with a weak D call TRBD2 (7 bases). The CDR3 spans 15 residues. V lost 6 bases and J 5 bases, leaving 20 bases between the germline ends. From germline, CDR1 is MDHEN and CDR2 SYDVKM. CDR3 DNA: TGTGCCAGCAGCCGAGCGGCGGGGGCTAACAACGAGCAGTACTTC. Protein sequence: CASSRAAGANNEQYF.

The rearrangement joins TRBV19 to TRBJ2-2; no reliable D call. The CDR3 spans 11 residues. Deletions cut 8 bases from V and 6 bases from J, with 7 bases between. Germline CDR1 LNHDA, CDR2 SQIVND (reference sequence). CDR3 nucleotide sequence: TGTGCCAGTGAACTCGCCGGGGAGCTGTTTTTT. Encoded protein: CASELAGELFF. The full variable domain, its missing parts supplied by reference TRBV19 and TRBJ2-2, is DGGITQSPKYLFRKEGQNVTLSCEQNLNHDAMYWYRQDPGQGLRLIYYSQIVNDFQKGDIAEGYSVSREKKESFPLTVTSAQKNPTAFYLCASELAGELFFGEGSRLTVL.

The chain joins TRBV18 to TRBJ1-5; D perhaps matches TRBD1 (5 bases). The CDR3 has 16 amino acids. Germline V gene lookup returns CDR1 KGHSH and CDR2 LQKENI. The V and J ends lost 2 bases and 9 bases respectively, with 20 bases between them. CDR3: CASSPLRQSDGRPQHF. The DNA for the CDR3 is TGTGCCAGCTCACCATTACGACAGTCTGATGGGAGGCCCCAGCATTTT.

This sequence joins TRBV11-2 and TRBJ2-4, with D uncertain. This CDR3 spans 14 amino acids. Germline CDR1 reads SGHAT; CDR2 reads FQNNGV. Trimming took 5 bases from V and 0 from J, leaving 8 bases between them. The CDR3 DNA reads as TGTGCCAGCAGCCAGGATATAGCCAAAAACATTCAGTACTTC. Protein: CASSQDIAKNIQYF.

This clone showed up just a few times. The chain's CDR3 is CATSRATGEGSEQYF. CDR3 sequence (DNA): TGTGCCACCAGCAGAGCGACAGGGGAAGGGTCGGAGCAGTACTTC. V and J are TRBV15 and TRBJ2-7; 8 bases line up with TRBD1. This CDR3 is built from 15 residues. Germline loops: CDR1 LNHNV, CDR2 YYDKDF (reference sequence). Germline trimming cut 1 base from V and 7 bases from J; bases unmatched to any gene: 9.

The genes are TRBV6-5 and TRBJ1-2; 8 bases line up with TRBD1. V dropped 2 bases and J dropped 8; count of bases not matched to a gene: 4. CDR1 is MNHEY and CDR2 is SVGAGI in the germline V gene. CDR3 length: 13 residues. CDR3 DNA: TGTGCCAGCAGTTACGGACAGGGTTTCGGCTACACCTTC. Translation gives CASSYGQGFGYTF.

This clone appeared a single time. The rearrangement links TRBV5-1 to TRBJ1-2; D is unresolved. Germline CDR1 SGHRS, CDR2 YFSETQ. CDR3 length: 14 amino acids. Trimming took off 0 bases at V and 3 bases at J, with 9 bases between the two ends. CDR3 residues: CASSLGFTDYGYTF. The CDR3 DNA reads as TGCGCCAGCAGCTTGGGATTCACGGACTATGGCTACACCTTC.

The chain uses TRBV2 and TRBJ1-5; D uncertain. The V end was cut by 9 bases, the J end by 4 bases, with 13 bases between. The CDR3 has 13 amino acids. Germline-derived CDR1 and CDR2 are SNHLY and FYNNEI. CDR3 nucleotides: TGTGCCAGTCTACTCGGGCGGAATCAGCCCCAGCATTTT. Amino acids: CASLLGRNQPQHF.

The rearrangement joins TRBV5-1 to TRBJ1-1, with 7 bases that match TRBD1. The CDR3 runs 14 residues. V dropped 4 bases and J dropped 0; count of bases not matched to a gene: 3. Germline values: CDR1 SGHRS, CDR2 YFSETQ. CDR3 loop: CASSPGQVNTEAFF. The CDR3 DNA sequence: TGCGCCAGCAGCCCCGGACAGGTGAACACTGAAGCTTTCTTT.